The entry below gives a single TCR beta chain sequence along with its context. Original processing notes: The authors estimated nucleated cell counts from reference gene primer amplification. The method was immunoSEQ multiplex PCR; TCRdb's version includes in-frame clones alone and lacks a portion of them. The V and J calls and clone size were taken over from that table, and D and trimming were inferred from the DNA. This table has some 500,000 clones, 85% to 90% appearing once. This sample is part of a study of blood T cell repertoires in COVID-19. Study summary: Collection of acute and convalescent COVID-19 samples took place in the United States, Italy and Spain.

V was trimmed by 4 bases and J by 4 bases, leaving 13 bases between them. Germline V gene data show CDR1 as LNHDA and CDR2 as SQIVND (reference sequence). The CDR3 sequence is 14 residues long. The receptor was isolated from a woman aged 45-65 years with COVID-19, enrolled during active disease. The chain carries TRBV19 and TRBJ1-1; D gene ambiguous. The sequenced sample was peripheral blood. The CDR3 is CASSTGLYPTEAFF. In DNA form, the CDR3 reads TGTGCCAGTAGTACCGGACTCTACCCCACTGAAGCTTTCTTT.